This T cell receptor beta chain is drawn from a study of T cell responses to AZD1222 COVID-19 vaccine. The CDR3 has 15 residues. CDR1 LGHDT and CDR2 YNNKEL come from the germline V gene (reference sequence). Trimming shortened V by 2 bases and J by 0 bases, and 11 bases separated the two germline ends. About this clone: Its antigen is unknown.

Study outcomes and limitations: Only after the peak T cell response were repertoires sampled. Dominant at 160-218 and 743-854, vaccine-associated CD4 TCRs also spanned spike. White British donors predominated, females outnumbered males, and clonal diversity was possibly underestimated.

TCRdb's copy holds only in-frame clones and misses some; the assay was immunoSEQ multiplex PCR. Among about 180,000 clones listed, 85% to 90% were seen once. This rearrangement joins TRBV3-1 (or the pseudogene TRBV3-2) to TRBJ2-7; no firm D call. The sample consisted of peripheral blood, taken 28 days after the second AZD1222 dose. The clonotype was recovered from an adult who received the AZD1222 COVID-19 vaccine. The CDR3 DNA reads TGTGCCAGCAGCCAAACAACTGGGCCCTCCTACGAGCAGTACTTC. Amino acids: CASSQTTGPSYEQYF.